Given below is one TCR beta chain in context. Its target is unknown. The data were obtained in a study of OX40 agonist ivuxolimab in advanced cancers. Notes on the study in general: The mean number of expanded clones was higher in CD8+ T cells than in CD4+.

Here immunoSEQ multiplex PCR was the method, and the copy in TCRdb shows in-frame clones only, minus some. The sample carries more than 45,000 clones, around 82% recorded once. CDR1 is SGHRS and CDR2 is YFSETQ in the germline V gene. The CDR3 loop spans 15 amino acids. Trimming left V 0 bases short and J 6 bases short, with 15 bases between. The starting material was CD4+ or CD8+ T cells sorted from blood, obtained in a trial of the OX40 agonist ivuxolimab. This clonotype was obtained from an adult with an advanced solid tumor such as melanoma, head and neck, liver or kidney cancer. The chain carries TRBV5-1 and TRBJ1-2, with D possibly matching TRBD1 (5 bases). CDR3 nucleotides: TGCGCCAGCAGCTTGGTCAGGGACGGGGTCAATGGCTACACCTTC. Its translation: CASSLVRDGVNGYTF.